The sequence of this T cell receptor (beta chain) was determined in a study of early T cells in non-severe SARS-CoV-2 infection. Study context: Sequencing of bulk RNA from unsorted whole blood was done, without chain pairing. Notes on the study in general: Anti-spike CD8 specificities were favored by VDJdb matching, whose results missed private and CD4 specificities.

The library protocol tagged individual cDNA molecules with unique molecular identifiers. TCRdb ran MiXCR on the 5' RACE reads and lists one entry per CDR3 protein. Here the sample spans about 90,000 distinct CDR3 sequences, 13% to 15% being singletons. CDR1 and CDR2 from the germline V gene are KGHSH and LQKENI. V was shortened by 3 bases and J by 8 bases, with 20 bases between the two germline ends. This CDR3 has 15 amino acids. This clonotype came up a few times. Antigen: not known. Sequencing input: whole blood. The source of this sequence is an adult who was a healthcare worker with PCR-confirmed SARS-CoV-2 infection or an uninfected control (not recorded which). The chain has TRBV18 and TRBJ2-7; possible D gene TRBD1, 6 bases. CDR3 coding DNA: TGTGCCAGCTCACCCCCCGCGGCAGGGGAGTTCAAGCAGTACTTC. Translating it yields CASSPPAAGEFKQYF.